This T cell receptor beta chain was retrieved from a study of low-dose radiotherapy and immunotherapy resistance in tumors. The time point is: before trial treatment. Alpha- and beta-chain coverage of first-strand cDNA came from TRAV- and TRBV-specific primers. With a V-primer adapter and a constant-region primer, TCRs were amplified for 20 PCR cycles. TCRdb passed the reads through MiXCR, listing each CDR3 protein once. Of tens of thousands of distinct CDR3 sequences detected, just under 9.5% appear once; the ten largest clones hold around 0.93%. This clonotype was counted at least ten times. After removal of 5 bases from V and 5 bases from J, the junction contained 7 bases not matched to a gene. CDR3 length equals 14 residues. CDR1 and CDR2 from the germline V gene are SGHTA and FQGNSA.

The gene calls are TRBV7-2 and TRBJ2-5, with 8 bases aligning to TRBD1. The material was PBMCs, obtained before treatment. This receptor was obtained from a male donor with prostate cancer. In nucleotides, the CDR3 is TGTGCCAGCAGCCCGAACAGGGGGAGGGAGACCCAGTACTTC. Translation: CASSPNRGRETQYF.